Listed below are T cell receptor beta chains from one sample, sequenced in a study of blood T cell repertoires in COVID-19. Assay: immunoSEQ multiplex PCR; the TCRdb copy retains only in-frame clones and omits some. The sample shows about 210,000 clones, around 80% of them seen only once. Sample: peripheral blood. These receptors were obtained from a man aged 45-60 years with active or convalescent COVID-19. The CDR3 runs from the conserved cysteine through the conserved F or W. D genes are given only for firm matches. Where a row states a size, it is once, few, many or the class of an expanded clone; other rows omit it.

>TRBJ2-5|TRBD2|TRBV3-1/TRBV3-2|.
CASSQEGRGGGETQYF
TGTGCCAGCAGCCAAGAGGGGCGGGGGGGCGGAGAGACCCAGTACTTC
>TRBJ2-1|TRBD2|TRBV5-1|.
CASSPGLAALNNNEQFF
TGCGCCAGCAGCCCGGGACTAGCGGCCCTTAATAACAATGAGCAGTTCTTC
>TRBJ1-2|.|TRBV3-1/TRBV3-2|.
CASSQDGQNYGYTF
TGTGCCAGCAGCCAAGATGGACAAAACTATGGCTACACCTTC
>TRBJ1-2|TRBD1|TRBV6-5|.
CASSRDRGFLGYTF
TGTGCCAGCAGTCGGGACAGAGGATTCCTTGGCTACACCTTC
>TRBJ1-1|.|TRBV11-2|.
CASSSAAVTGAFF
TGTGCCAGCAGCTCCGCCGCCGTGACAGGTGCTTTCTTT
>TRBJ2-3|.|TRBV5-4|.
CASSRRMGQSSVDTQYF
TGTGCCAGCAGCCGACGGATGGGGCAGTCGTCAGTGGATACGCAGTATTTT
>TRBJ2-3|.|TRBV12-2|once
CASRQTGLSTDTQYF
TGTGCAAGTCGCCAAACCGGACTTAGCACAGATACGCAGTATTTT
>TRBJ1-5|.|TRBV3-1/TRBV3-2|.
CASNQGQGGNQPQHF
TGTGCCAGCAACCAGGGGCAGGGCGGCAATCAGCCCCAGCATTTT
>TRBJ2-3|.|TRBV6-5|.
CASSRDKYTQYF
TGTGCCAGCAGTCGGGACAAATATACGCAGTATTTT
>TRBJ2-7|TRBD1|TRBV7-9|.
CASSSSLQGAAVEQYF
TGTGCCAGCAGCTCCTCCTTACAGGGGGCTGCGGTCGAGCAGTACTTC
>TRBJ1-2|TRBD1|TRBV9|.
CASSEAGQGVLTYGYTF
TGTGCCAGCAGCGAGGCGGGACAGGGGGTTTTAACCTATGGCTACACCTTC
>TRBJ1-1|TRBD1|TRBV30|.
CAWSGQGQSNTEAFF
TGTGCCTGGAGTGGACAGGGACAGTCGAACACTGAAGCTTTCTTT
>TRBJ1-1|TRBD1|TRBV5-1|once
CASSLLRQGKNTEAFF
TGCGCCAGCAGCCTTCTACGACAGGGGAAGAACACTGAAGCTTTCTTT
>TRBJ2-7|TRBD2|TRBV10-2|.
CASTLAGGPSEEQYF
TGCGCCAGCACACTAGCGGGAGGGCCCTCGGAGGAGCAGTACTTC
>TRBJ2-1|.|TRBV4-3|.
CASSRGRSDYNEQFF
TGCGCCAGCAGCCGGGGCCGTTCGGATTACAATGAGCAGTTCTTC
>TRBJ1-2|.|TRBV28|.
CASSTFREGNYGYTF
TGTGCCAGCAGCACCTTCAGGGAGGGAAACTATGGCTACACCTTC